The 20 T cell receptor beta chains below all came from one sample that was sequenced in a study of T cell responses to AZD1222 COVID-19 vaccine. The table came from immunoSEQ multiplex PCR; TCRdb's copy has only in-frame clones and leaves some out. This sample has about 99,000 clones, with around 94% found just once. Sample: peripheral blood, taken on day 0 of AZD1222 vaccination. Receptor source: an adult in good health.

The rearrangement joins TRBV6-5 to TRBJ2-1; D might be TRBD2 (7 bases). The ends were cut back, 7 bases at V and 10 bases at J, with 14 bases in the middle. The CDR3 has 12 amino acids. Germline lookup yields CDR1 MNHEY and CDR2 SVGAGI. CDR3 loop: CASTWGGQEQFF. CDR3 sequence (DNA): TGTGCCAGCACGTGGGGGGGCCAGGAGCAGTTCTTC.

CDR3 loop: CASSQDRGSPYNEQFF. CDR3 DNA: TGTGCCAGCAGCCAAGATCGGGGGTCTCCCTACAATGAGCAGTTCTTC. This sequence joins TRBV3-1 (or the pseudogene TRBV3-2) and TRBJ2-1, with D perhaps matching TRBD2 (6 bases). CDR3 length equals 16 residues. Germline loops: CDR1 LGHDT, CDR2 YNNKEL (reference sequence). Trimming took 0 bases from V and 2 from J, leaving 11 bases between them.

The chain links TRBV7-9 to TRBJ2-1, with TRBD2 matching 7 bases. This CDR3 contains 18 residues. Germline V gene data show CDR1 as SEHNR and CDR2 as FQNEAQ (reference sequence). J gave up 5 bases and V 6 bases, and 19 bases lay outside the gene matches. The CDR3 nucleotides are TGTGCCAGCAGACCCAGAAGTGGGGCGGGAGCCCGAGACAATGAGCAGTTCTTC. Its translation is CASRPRSGAGARDNEQFF.

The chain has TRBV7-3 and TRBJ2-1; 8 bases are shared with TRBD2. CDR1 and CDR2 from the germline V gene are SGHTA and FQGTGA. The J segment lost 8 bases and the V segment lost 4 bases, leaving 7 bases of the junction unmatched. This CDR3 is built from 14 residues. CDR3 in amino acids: CASSSFGGADEQFF. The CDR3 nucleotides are TGTGCCAGCAGCTCGTTCGGGGGGGCCGATGAGCAGTTCTTC.

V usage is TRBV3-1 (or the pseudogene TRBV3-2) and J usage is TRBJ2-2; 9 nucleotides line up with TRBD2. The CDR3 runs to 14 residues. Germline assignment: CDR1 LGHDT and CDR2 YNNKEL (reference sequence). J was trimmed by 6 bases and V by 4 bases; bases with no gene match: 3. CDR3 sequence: CASSPGLAPGELFF. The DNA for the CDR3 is TGTGCCAGCAGCCCCGGACTAGCGCCCGGGGAGCTGTTTTTT.

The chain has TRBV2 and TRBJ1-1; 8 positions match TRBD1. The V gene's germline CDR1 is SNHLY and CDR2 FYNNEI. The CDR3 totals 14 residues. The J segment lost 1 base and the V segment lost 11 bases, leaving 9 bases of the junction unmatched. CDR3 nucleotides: TGTGCCGTCGGGACAGGATCTAGGAACACTGAAGCTTTCTTT. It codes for CAVGTGSRNTEAFF. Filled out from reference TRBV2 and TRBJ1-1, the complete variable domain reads EPEVTQTPSHQVTQMGQEVILRCVPISNHLYFYWYRQILGQKVEFLVSFYNNEISEKSEIFDDQFSVERPDGSNFTLKIRSTKLEDSAMYFCAVGTGSRNTEAFFGQGTRLTVV.

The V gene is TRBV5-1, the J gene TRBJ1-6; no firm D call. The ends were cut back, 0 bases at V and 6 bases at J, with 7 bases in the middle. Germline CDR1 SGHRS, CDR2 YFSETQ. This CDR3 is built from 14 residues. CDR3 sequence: CASSLGGSNSPLHF. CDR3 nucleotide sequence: TGCGCCAGCAGCTTGGGCGGTAGTAATTCACCCCTCCACTTT. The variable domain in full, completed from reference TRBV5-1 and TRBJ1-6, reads KAGVTQTPRYLIKTRGQQVTLSCSPISGHRSVSWYQQTPGQGLQFLFEYFSETQRNKGNFPGRFSGRQFSNSRSEMNVSTLELGDSALYLCASSLGGSNSPLHFGNGTRLTVT.

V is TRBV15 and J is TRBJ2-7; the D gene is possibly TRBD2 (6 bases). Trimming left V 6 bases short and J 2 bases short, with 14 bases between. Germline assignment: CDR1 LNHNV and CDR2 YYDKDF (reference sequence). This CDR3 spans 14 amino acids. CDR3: CATSGGLGPYEQYF. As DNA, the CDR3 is TGTGCCACCAGTGGAGGGCTCGGCCCCTACGAGCAGTACTTC.

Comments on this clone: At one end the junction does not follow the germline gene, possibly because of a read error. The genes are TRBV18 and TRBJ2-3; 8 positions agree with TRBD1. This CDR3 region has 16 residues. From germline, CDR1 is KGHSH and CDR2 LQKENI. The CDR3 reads CASAPLGTGFTDTQYF. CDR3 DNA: TGTGCCAGCGCACCACTAGGGACAGGATTCACAGATACGCAGTATTTT.

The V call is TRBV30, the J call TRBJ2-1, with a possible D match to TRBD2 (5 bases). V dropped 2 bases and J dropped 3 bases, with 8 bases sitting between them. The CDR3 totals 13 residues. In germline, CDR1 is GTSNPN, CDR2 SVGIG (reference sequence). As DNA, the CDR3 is TGTGCCTGGAGTCGTACTAGCTACAATGAGCAGTTCTTC. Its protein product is CAWSRTSYNEQFF.

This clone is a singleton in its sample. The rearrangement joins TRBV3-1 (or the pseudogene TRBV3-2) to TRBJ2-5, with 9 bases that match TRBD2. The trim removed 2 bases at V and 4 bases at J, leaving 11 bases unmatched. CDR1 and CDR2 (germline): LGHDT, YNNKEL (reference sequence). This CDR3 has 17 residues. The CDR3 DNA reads TGTGCCAGCAGCCAAAAGACTCGCGGGGGGGCGGGAGAGACCCAGTACTTC. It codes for CASSQKTRGGAGETQYF.

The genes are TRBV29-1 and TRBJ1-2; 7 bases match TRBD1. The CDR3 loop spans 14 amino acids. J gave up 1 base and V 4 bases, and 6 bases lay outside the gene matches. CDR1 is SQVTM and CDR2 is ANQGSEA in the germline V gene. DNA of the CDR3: TGCAGCGTTGGGGGGACAGAAAATAACTATGGCTACACCTTC. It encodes CSVGGTENNYGYTF.

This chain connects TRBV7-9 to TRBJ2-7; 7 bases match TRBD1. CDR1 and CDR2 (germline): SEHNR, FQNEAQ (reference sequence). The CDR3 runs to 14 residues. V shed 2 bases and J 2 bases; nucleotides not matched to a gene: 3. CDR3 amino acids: CASSLRDSTYEQYF. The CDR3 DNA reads TGTGCCAGCAGCTTACGGGACAGCACCTACGAGCAGTACTTC.

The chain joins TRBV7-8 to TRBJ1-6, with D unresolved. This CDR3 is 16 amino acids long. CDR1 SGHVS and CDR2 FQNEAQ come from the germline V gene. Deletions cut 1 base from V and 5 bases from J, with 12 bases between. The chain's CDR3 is CASSLVIVDDNSPLHF. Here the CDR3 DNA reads TGTGCCAGCAGCTTAGTGATAGTAGACGATAATTCACCCCTCCACTTT.

The CDR3 DNA reads as TGTGCCAGCAGCTTAGGCCTACTCTCTGGAAACACCATATATTTT. Its translation: CASSLGLLSGNTIYF. The J gene is TRBJ1-3, the V gene TRBV13; D is uncertain. Germline CDR1 reads PRHDT; CDR2 reads FYEKMQ (reference sequence). This CDR3 is built from 15 residues. Trimming took off 0 bases at V and 0 bases at J, with 6 bases between the two ends.

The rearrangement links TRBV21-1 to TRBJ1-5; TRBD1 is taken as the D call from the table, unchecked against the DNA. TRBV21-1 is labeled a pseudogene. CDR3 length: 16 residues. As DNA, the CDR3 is TGTGCCAGCAGCTACCGGACAGGGGATAGCAATCAGCCCCAGCATTTT. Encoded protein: CASSYRTGDSNQPQHF.

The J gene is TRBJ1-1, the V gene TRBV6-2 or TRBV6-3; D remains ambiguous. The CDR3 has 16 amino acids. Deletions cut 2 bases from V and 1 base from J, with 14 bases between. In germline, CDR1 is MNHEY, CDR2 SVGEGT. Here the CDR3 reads CASSYEIVKGNTEAFF. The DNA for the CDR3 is TGTGCCAGCAGTTACGAGATCGTCAAGGGGAACACTGAAGCTTTCTTT.

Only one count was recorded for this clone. CDR3 amino acids: CASSTTGVMEKLFF. For the CDR3, the DNA is TGTGCCAGTAGTACGACAGGGGTTATGGAAAAACTGTTTTTT. V gene TRBV19 combines with J gene TRBJ1-4; TRBD1 matches 8 bases. The ends lost 4 bases at V and 8 bases at J; junction bases unmatched: 6. In germline, CDR1 is LNHDA, CDR2 SQIVND (reference sequence). The CDR3 length is 14 residues.

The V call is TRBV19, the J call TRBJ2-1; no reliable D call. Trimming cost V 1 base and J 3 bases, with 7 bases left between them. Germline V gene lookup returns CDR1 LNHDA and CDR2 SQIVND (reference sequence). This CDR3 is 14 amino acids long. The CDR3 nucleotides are TGTGCCAGTAGTATAGTAAATCTCTACAATGAGCAGTTCTTC. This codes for CASSIVNLYNEQFF.

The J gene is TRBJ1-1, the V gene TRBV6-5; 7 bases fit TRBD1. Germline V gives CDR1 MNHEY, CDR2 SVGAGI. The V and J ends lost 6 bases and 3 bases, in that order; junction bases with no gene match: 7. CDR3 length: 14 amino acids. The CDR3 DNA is TGTGCCAGCAGCACAACCAGGGGGGACACTGAAGCTTTCTTT. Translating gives CASSTTRGDTEAFF.